Presented here are 11 T cell receptor beta chains from one specimen sequenced in a study of blood T cell repertoires in COVID-19. Sequencing was performed with immunoSEQ multiplex PCR; in TCRdb, only in-frame clones are kept and a portion is missing. Altogether about 80,000 clones are present, 88% being singletons, with the ten largest covering almost 7%. Sequenced: peripheral blood. The receptors come from an elderly woman with acute or convalescent COVID-19.

The genes are TRBV5-1 and TRBJ1-1, with a possible D match to TRBD1 (5 bases). Germline V gene sequence: CDR1 SGHRS, CDR2 YFSETQ. V was clipped by 4 bases and J by 2 bases, with 9 bases between them. There are 13 residues in the CDR3. The CDR3 loop reads CASSPTANTEAFF. The CDR3 DNA sequence: TGCGCCAGCAGCCCGACAGCAAACACTGAAGCTTTCTTT.

The rearrangement links TRBV6-6 to TRBJ1-1; D may be TRBD1 (5 bases). V lost 5 bases and J 6 bases, leaving 19 bases between the germline ends. The CDR3 consists of 15 residues. The germline CDR1 and CDR2 sequences are MNHNY and SVGAGI (reference sequence). CDR3 protein: CASSRPVIGAPEAFF. CDR3 coding DNA: TGTGCCAGCAGTCGACCGGTAATAGGGGCACCTGAAGCTTTCTTT.

V usage is TRBV19 and J usage is TRBJ2-3, with 8 bases that match TRBD1. From germline, CDR1 is LNHDA and CDR2 SQIVND (reference sequence). There are 14 residues in the CDR3. V lost 8 bases and J lost 5; bases outside the gene matches: 9. The CDR3 DNA reads TGTGCCAGTCGACAGGGGCAGGGGAGAGATACGCAGTATTTT. Encoded protein: CASRQGQGRDTQYF.

The CDR3 nucleotides are TGTGCCAGCAGCTTATTTCCGGGCGGACTAGCGGGAGGGCCTGTTACGCAGTATTTT. It yields the protein CASSLFPGGLAGGPVTQYF. The rearrangement uses TRBV7-3 and TRBJ2-3; 15 nucleotides line up with TRBD2. Germline loops: CDR1 SGHTA, CDR2 FQGTGA. V gave up 2 bases and J gave up 8 bases; unmatched junction bases: 14. The CDR3 runs 19 residues.

The V call is TRBV25-1, the J call TRBJ2-7; D not certain. The CDR3 is 11 amino acids. Between the trimmed V and J ends, which lost 3 bases and 4 bases, there was a span of 4 bases. Germline values: CDR1 MGHDK, CDR2 SYGVNS. CDR3 in DNA: TGTGCCAGCAGTGACACTTACGAGCAGTACTTC. As protein: CASSDTYEQYF.

The V call is TRBV15, the J call TRBJ2-7, with D perhaps matching TRBD2 (7 bases). The CDR3 has 15 residues. The germline V gene encodes CDR1 LNHNV and CDR2 YYDKDF (reference sequence). Trimming removed 5 bases at V and 2 bases at J, with 16 bases between. The CDR3 DNA sequence: TGTGCCACCAGCGCCCGGGCCGGGGGGCCCTACGAGCAGTACTTC. Translating gives CATSARAGGPYEQYF.

CDR3 sequence (DNA): TGTGCCAGCAGCTTAATGCGGGGAGCGTCCCACGAGCAGTACTTC. Protein product: CASSLMRGASHEQYF. The chain has TRBV7-2 and TRBJ2-7; D is perhaps TRBD2 (6 bases). Germline values: CDR1 SGHTA, CDR2 FQGNSA. Trimming left V 2 bases short and J 5 bases short, with 16 bases between. CDR3 length: 15 residues. Full variable domain (rest looked up from reference TRBV7-2 and TRBJ2-7): GAGVSQSPSNKVTEKGKDVELRCDPISGHTALYWYRQSLGQGLEFLIYFQGNSAPDKSGLPSDRFSAERTGGSVSTLTIQRTQQEDSAVYLCASSLMRGASHEQYFGPGTRLTVT.

J is TRBJ2-3 and V is TRBV21-1; TRBD2 is the table's D call, not checked against the DNA. TRBV21-1 is noted as a pseudogene. This CDR3 has 19 residues. The CDR3 bases are TGTGCCAGCAGCAAAGTCGGTAACGAGCGGGGGGGTGGTCGGGATACGCAGTATTTT. Translating gives CASSKVGNERGGGRDTQYF.

The V call is TRBV9, the J call TRBJ2-2, with 8 nucleotides matching TRBD1. CDR1 and CDR2 (germline): SGDLS, YYNGEE. With V trimmed by 5 bases and J by 2 bases, 11 bases remained unmatched. The CDR3 covers 17 residues. The CDR3 DNA reads TGTGCCAGCAGTTTAGCTCGAGGACAGGGCAACACCGGGGAGCTGTTTTTT. This encodes CASSLARGQGNTGELFF.

The V gene is TRBV11-3, the J gene TRBJ2-7, with D possibly being TRBD2 (6 bases). V lost 0 bases and J 5 bases, leaving 11 bases between the germline ends. Germline V gene sequence: CDR1 SGHNT, CDR2 YENEEA. This CDR3 contains 14 residues. CDR3 sequence: CASSLDGGSDEQYF. CDR3 bases: TGTGCCAGCAGCTTAGACGGGGGTTCGGACGAGCAGTACTTC. Filled out from reference TRBV11-3 and TRBJ2-7, the complete variable domain reads EAGVVQSPRYKIIEKKQPVAFWCNPISGHNTLYWYLQNLGQGPELLIRYENEEAVDDSQLPKDRFSAERLKGVDSTLKIQPAELGDSAVYLCASSLDGGSDEQYFGPGTRLTVT.

The chain is built from TRBV6-5 and TRBJ2-7, with 9 positions matching TRBD1. Trimming at V came to 5 bases and at J to 3 bases, leaving 8 bases not matched to a gene. The CDR3 spans 15 residues. CDR1 and CDR2 from the germline V gene are MNHEY and SVGAGI. The CDR3 coding sequence is TGTGCCAGCAGTCCCTCCGGGACAGGGCTCTACGAGCAGTACTTC. Translating it yields CASSPSGTGLYEQYF.